This T cell receptor beta chain was identified in a study of CD8 T cells in Susac syndrome. With random hexamers, reverse transcription was performed on about 0.45 to 1 ug of RNA. An immunoSEQ multiplex PCR generated amplified TCR beta CDR3 products spanning 54 Vbeta and 13 Jbeta. Using its own MiXCR run on the immunoSEQ multiplex PCR reads, TCRdb lists one record per CDR3 protein. Altogether about 300,000 distinct CDR3 sequences are present, 75% to 85% being singletons, with the ten largest covering 0.2% to 0.25%. The CDR3 has 17 amino acids. V was clipped by 6 bases and J by 1 base, with 21 bases between them.

The sequence came from a human donor with multiple sclerosis. Sequences were obtained from CD8+ T cells from PBMCs. The chain has TRBV12-3 or TRBV12-4 and TRBJ1-1; D is perhaps TRBD1 (6 bases). The CDR3: CASRSADSEGENTEAFF. CDR3 sequence (DNA): TGTGCCAGCAGGTCAGCGGACAGCGAGGGTGAGAACACTGAAGCTTTCTTT.